This T cell receptor beta chain stems from a study of early T cells in non-severe SARS-CoV-2 infection. Study context: Whole-blood bulk RNA, unsorted, was sequenced, and chains were unpaired.

Individual cDNA molecules were tagged with unique molecular identifiers, the study reported. TCRdb called the 5' RACE reads again in MiXCR, with one record for every CDR3 protein. This sample yields 68,000 or so distinct CDR3 sequences, of which roughly 11% are seen a single time; about 6.4% belongs to the top ten. Study-wide points: A preference for anti-spike CD8 responses marked VDJdb matching, which missed private and CD4 specificities.

The CDR3 length is 11 residues. Trimming took off 5 bases at V and 8 bases at J, with 9 bases between the two ends. In regard to this clonotype: Its antigen is unidentified.

The specimen was whole blood. The chain is built from TRBV12-3 or TRBV12-4 and TRBJ1-2; D is uncertain. This clonotype was obtained from an adult who was a healthcare worker with PCR-confirmed SARS-CoV-2 infection or an uninfected control (not recorded which). Here the CDR3 DNA reads TGTGCCAGCAGTACCCTTGCCGGCTACACCTTC. The encoded protein is CASSTLAGYTF.